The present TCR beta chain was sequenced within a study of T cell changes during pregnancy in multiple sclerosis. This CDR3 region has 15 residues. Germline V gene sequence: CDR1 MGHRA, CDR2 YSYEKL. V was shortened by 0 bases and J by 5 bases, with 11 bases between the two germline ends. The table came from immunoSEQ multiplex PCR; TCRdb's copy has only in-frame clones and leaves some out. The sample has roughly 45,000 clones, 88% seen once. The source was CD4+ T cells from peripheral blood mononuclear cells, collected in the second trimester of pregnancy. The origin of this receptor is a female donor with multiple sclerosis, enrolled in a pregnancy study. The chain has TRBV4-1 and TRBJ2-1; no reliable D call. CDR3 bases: TGCGCCAGCAGCCAAGAGGGTCAGAGGCACAATGAGCAGTTCTTC. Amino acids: CASSQEGQRHNEQFF.